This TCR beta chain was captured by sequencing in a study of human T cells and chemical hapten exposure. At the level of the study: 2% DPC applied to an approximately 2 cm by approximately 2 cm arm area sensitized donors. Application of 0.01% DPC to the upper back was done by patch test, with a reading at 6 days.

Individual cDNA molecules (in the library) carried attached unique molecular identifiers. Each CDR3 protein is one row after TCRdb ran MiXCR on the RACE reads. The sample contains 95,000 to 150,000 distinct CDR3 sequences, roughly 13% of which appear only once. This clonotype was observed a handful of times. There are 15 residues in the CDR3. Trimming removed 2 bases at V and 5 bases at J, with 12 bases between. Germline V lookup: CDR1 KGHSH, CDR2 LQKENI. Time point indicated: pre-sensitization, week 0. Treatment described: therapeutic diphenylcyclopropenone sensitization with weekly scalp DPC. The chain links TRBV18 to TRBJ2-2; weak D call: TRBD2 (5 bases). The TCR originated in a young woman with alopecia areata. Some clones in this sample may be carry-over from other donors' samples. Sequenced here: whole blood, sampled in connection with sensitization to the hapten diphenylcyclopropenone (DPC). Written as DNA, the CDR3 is TGTGCCAGCTCACCAGCGACGGGGAGTACCGGGGAGCTGTTTTTT. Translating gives CASSPATGSTGELFF.